The next 29 T cell receptor beta chains were all read from a single sample in a study of T cells after yellow fever vaccination. TCRdb ran MiXCR on the 5' RACE reads and lists one entry per CDR3 protein. Of about 29,000 distinct CDR3 sequences listed, about 4.7% are singletons. The sample in question was CD8+ T cells sorted from PBMCs, obtained 10 days after the yellow fever booster vaccination. The origin of the receptors is a man aged 25-45 years who received the YFV17D yellow fever vaccine.

This clonotype was observed many times. The J gene is TRBJ1-2, the V gene TRBV5-1, with TRBD1 matching over 7 bases. The CDR3 extends over 14 amino acids. The germline V gene has CDR1 SGHRS and CDR2 YFSETQ. With V trimmed by 4 bases and J by 2 bases, 5 bases remained unmatched. The CDR3 reads CASSTTGTNYGYTF. CDR3 nucleotide sequence: TGCGCCAGCAGCACGACAGGGACAAACTATGGCTACACCTTC.

This clonotype was seen ten or more times. The J gene is TRBJ2-7, the V gene TRBV4-2; D is undetermined. CDR3 length: 15 amino acids. Germline assignment: CDR1 LGHNA and CDR2 YNFKEQ. Trimming cost V 1 base and J 3 bases, with 13 bases left between them. The CDR3 protein is CASSQVASYHYEQYF. The CDR3 DNA follows: TGTGCCAGCAGCCAAGTTGCGAGTTACCACTACGAGCAGTACTTC.

This clonotype was detected ten times or more. This sequence joins TRBV4-3 and TRBJ1-2; possibly TRBD1 for D (6 bases). Trimming removed 3 bases at V and 4 bases at J, with 12 bases between. CDR1 and CDR2 (germline): LGHNA, YSLEER. There are 14 residues in the CDR3. The CDR3: CASSHLQGTYGYTF. CDR3 in DNA: TGCGCCAGCAGCCATCTACAGGGTACCTATGGCTACACCTTC.

This clonotype appeared many times. The V gene is TRBV4-3, the J gene TRBJ2-5; D is unresolved. This CDR3 has 18 amino acids. CDR1 LGHNA and CDR2 YSLEER come from the germline V gene. V lost 0 bases and J lost 0, with 17 bases in between. CDR3 sequence reads: CASSQESVSPSYQETQYF. DNA of the CDR3: TGCGCCAGCAGCCAAGAATCAGTGTCACCGTCGTACCAAGAGACCCAGTACTTC.

This clonotype was found many times. V usage is TRBV15 and J usage is TRBJ2-1; D not certain. CDR3 length: 16 residues. Trimming took 4 bases from V and 3 from J, leaving 16 bases between them. Germline CDR1 is LNHNV and CDR2 is YYDKDF (reference sequence). CDR3 region: CATSTPSTIVYNEQFF. The CDR3 DNA follows: TGTGCCACCAGCACACCATCTACCATAGTCTACAATGAGCAGTTCTTC. Together with reference TRBV15 and TRBJ2-1, the CDR3 gives the full variable domain: DAMVIQNPRYQVTQFGKPVTLSCSQTLNHNVMYWYQQKSSQAPKLLFHYYDKDFNNEADTPDNFQSRRPNTSFCFLDIRSPGLGDTAMYLCATSTPSTIVYNEQFFGPGTRLTVL.

This clonotype was counted at least ten times. This chain joins TRBV29-1 and TRBJ2-1; 7 bases are shared with TRBD2. This CDR3 has 14 amino acids. CDR1 is SQVTM, CDR2 ANQGSEA, per germline. The ends lost 8 bases at V and 8 bases at J; junction bases unmatched: 15. CDR3 region: CSLERGGRTHEQFF. The CDR3 DNA sequence: TGCAGCCTAGAACGAGGCGGGAGAACGCATGAGCAGTTCTTC.

This clonotype was detected ten times or more. The chain employs TRBV2 and TRBJ2-2; 9 nucleotides match TRBD1. The V segment lost 6 bases and the J segment 4 bases; nucleotides outside the gene matches: 6. This CDR3 region has 15 residues. Looked up from germline, CDR1 is SNHLY and CDR2 is FYNNEI. The CDR3 DNA sequence: TGTGCCAGCAGCCACACAGGGGGCTCCACCGGGGAGCTGTTTTTT. Its protein is CASSHTGGSTGELFF.

This clonotype has a count of ten or more. V and J are TRBV12-3 or TRBV12-4 and TRBJ1-5; 11 nucleotides agree with TRBD1. The V and J ends lost 0 bases and 3 bases, in that order; junction bases with no gene match: 4. The CDR3 has 17 amino acids. The CDR3 DNA follows: TGTGCCAGCAGTTTAGCAGGACAGGGGGCTTTCAATCAGCCCCAGCATTTT. This translates into CASSLAGQGAFNQPQHF.

In this sample, this clonotype turned up many times. The chain couples TRBV5-5 to TRBJ2-1; possible D gene TRBD2, 5 bases. The V gene lost 0 bases and the J gene lost 8 bases, with 9 bases spanning the gap. The CDR3 consists of 13 residues. The V gene's germline CDR1 is SGHKS and CDR2 YYEKEE (reference sequence). The CDR3, as DNA: TGTGCCAGCAGCTTGGGGCCAGCGGATGAGCAGTTCTTC. It specifies CASSLGPADEQFF.

The genes are TRBV6-2 or TRBV6-3 and TRBJ2-3, with TRBD2 identical over 7 bases. This CDR3 has 15 amino acids. The V segment lost 6 bases and the J segment 4 bases; nucleotides outside the gene matches: 10. The germline V gene encodes CDR1 MNHEY and CDR2 SVGEGT. The CDR3, as DNA: TGTGCCAGCAGCCGCCACGGGACTACTTCAGATACGCAGTATTTT. This gives the protein CASSRHGTTSDTQYF.

Ten or more counts support this clonotype. The rearrangement links TRBV4-2 to TRBJ2-5; D is uncertain. The CDR3 runs to 16 residues. CDR1 is LGHNA, CDR2 YNFKEQ, per germline. The germline V and J ends were trimmed by 4 bases and 5 bases, with 20 bases remaining between them. The CDR3 spells CASSPEGGVLRETQYF. CDR3 DNA sequence: TGTGCCAGCAGCCCCGAAGGTGGGGTCCTACGGGAGACCCAGTACTTC.

This clonotype showed up many times. The chain links TRBV11-3 to TRBJ2-1; D is possibly TRBD1 or TRBD2 (7 bases each). Trimming cost V 5 bases and J 3 bases, with 14 bases left between them. CDR1 is SGHNT and CDR2 is YENEEA in the germline V gene. The CDR3 is made up of 15 amino acids. The CDR3: CASSQGGDNYNEQFF. The CDR3 nucleotides read TGTGCCAGCAGCCAGGGGGGGGACAACTACAATGAGCAGTTCTTC.

This clonotype was seen ten or more times. V and J are TRBV20-1 and TRBJ2-7, with 9 bases fitting TRBD2. The CDR3 totals 14 residues. CDR1 is DFQATT and CDR2 is SNEGSKA in the germline V gene (reference sequence). The junction had 7 bases not matched to a gene; V was cut back by 1 base and J by 6 bases. The CDR3 DNA reads as TGCAGTGCTAGAGGCGGGAGGGACCCGAGCGAGCAGTACTTC. Encoded protein: CSARGGRDPSEQYF.

This clonotype appeared many times. The chain uses TRBV5-1 and TRBJ2-1; TRBD2 aligns across 10 bases. The V segment lost 4 bases and the J segment 8 bases; nucleotides outside the gene matches: 3. Germline-derived CDR1 and CDR2 are SGHRS and YFSETQ. This CDR3 is 13 amino acids long. The CDR3 DNA follows: TGCGCCAGCAGCGTGACTAGCGGGTATGAGCAGTTCTTC. It is translated as CASSVTSGYEQFF.

The table lists this clonotype with many counts. The chain links TRBV9 to TRBJ2-5; TRBD2 might be the D (6 bases). The CDR3 totals 15 residues. Trimming left V 4 bases short and J 1 base short, with 14 bases between. Germline V lookup: CDR1 SGDLS, CDR2 YYNGEE. The CDR3 spells CASSTIRGGQETQYF. CDR3 sequence (DNA): TGTGCCAGCAGCACCATTCGGGGAGGCCAAGAGACCCAGTACTTC.

This clonotype was seen many times. V and J are TRBV14 and TRBJ2-5; no reliable D call. The CDR3 length is 17 residues. Germline CDR1 is SGHDN and CDR2 is FVKESK. V gave up 0 bases and J gave up 1 base, with 15 bases separating them. The CDR3 nucleotides read TGTGCCAGCAGCCAAGATAAACCAGGAGACCTCCAAGAGACCCAGTACTTC. Translating it yields CASSQDKPGDLQETQYF.

This clonotype was picked up many times. V is TRBV20-1 and J is TRBJ2-1, with 13 bases aligning to TRBD2. This CDR3 region has 13 residues. J gave up 12 bases and V 7 bases, and 9 bases lay outside the gene matches. Germline CDR1 reads DFQATT; CDR2 reads SNEGSKA (reference sequence). This CDR3 reads CSVKLAGGPGQFF. The DNA of the CDR3 is TGCAGTGTCAAACTAGCGGGAGGGCCTGGGCAGTTCTTC.

There are a few counts of this clonotype. This rearrangement joins TRBV3-1 to TRBJ2-5; TRBD2 matches at 8 bases. Looked up from germline, CDR1 is LGHDT and CDR2 is YNNKEL (reference sequence). V gave up 6 bases and J gave up 0 bases; unmatched junction bases: 3. The CDR3 is 14 residues long. CDR3 amino acids: CASRASGHQETQYF. In DNA, the CDR3 is TGTGCCAGCAGGGCTAGCGGGCACCAAGAGACCCAGTACTTC.

The table lists this clonotype with many counts. The V call is TRBV7-2, the J call TRBJ2-7; maybe TRBD2 (5 bases). V was cut by 6 bases and J by 4 bases, with 16 bases left in between. Germline V gene sequence: CDR1 SGHTA, CDR2 FQGNSA. This CDR3 contains 14 residues. As DNA, the CDR3 is TGTGCCAGCAGTCCCTCCTACGGGGTTTACGAGCAGTACTTC. Its translation is CASSPSYGVYEQYF.

This clonotype was recorded at least ten times. The chain employs TRBV7-6 and TRBJ2-1; D unresolved. CDR3 length: 14 amino acids. Germline assignment: CDR1 SGHVS and CDR2 FNYEAQ. Trimming removed 3 bases from V and 0 bases from J, with 6 bases in between. This CDR3 reads CASSFGYSYNEQFF. The CDR3 DNA reads TGTGCCAGCAGCTTTGGCTACTCCTACAATGAGCAGTTCTTC.

This clonotype was counted at least ten times. This rearrangement joins TRBV12-3 or TRBV12-4 to TRBJ2-7; 8 bases agree with TRBD1. The CDR3 consists of 12 residues. With V trimmed by 5 bases and J by 5 bases, 2 bases remained unmatched. The DNA of the CDR3 is TGTGCCAGCAGTCAACAGGGGGACGAGCAGTACTTC. Its translation is CASSQQGDEQYF.

The table lists this clonotype with many counts. This chain connects TRBV3-1 to TRBJ2-1; D is perhaps TRBD1 (5 bases). Germline V gene lookup returns CDR1 LGHDT and CDR2 YNNKEL (reference sequence). The CDR3 sequence is 16 residues long. Trimming removed 1 base at V and 4 bases at J, with 14 bases between. CDR3 in amino acids: CASSQGAVTAYNEQFF. In nucleotides, the CDR3 is TGTGCCAGCAGCCAAGGAGCTGTGACAGCGTACAATGAGCAGTTCTTC.

This clonotype was found many times. V and J are TRBV5-6 and TRBJ2-7; tentative D call: TRBD2 (7 bases). Trimming removed 5 bases at V and 3 bases at J, with 15 bases between. This CDR3 spans 14 amino acids. Germline V lookup: CDR1 SGHDT, CDR2 YYEEEE. CDR3 loop: CASSTGGLLYEQYF. The CDR3 DNA sequence: TGTGCCAGCAGTACGGGGGGCTTACTCTACGAGCAGTACTTC.

This clonotype occurred many times. The CDR3 nucleotides read TGTGCCAGCAGCTTATTTCCCGGGACTAACTACGAGCAGTACTTC. Amino acid sequence: CASSLFPGTNYEQYF. The rearrangement joins TRBV7-6 to TRBJ2-7; 7 bases align to TRBD2. With V trimmed by 2 bases and J by 3 bases, 7 bases remained unmatched. Germline-derived CDR1 and CDR2 are SGHVS and FNYEAQ. This CDR3 region has 15 residues.

At least ten counts were recorded for this clonotype. The chain is built from TRBV5-1 and TRBJ2-1, with TRBD2 matching 10 bases. Losses at the gene ends were 0 bases for V and 1 base for J; bases not matched to a gene: 7. The CDR3 is made up of 18 amino acids. Germline V gene sequence: CDR1 SGHRS, CDR2 YFSETQ. CDR3 protein: CASSLVQGGLASYNEQFF. The CDR3 DNA follows: TGCGCCAGCAGCTTGGTTCAAGGGGGACTAGCGTCCTACAATGAGCAGTTCTTC.

This clonotype was counted many times. V is TRBV19 and J is TRBJ1-2; D remains ambiguous. Per the germline V gene, CDR1 is LNHDA and CDR2 is SQIVND (reference sequence). Trimming took 7 bases from V and 5 from J, leaving 14 bases between them. The CDR3 length is 13 residues. DNA for the CDR3: TGTGCCAGTACCTTCGGTACGGAGTATGGCTACACCTTC. This sequence encodes CASTFGTEYGYTF.

The sample holds many counts of this clonotype. This chain connects TRBV7-9 to TRBJ2-7, with D uncertain. The CDR3 contains 12 residues. The germline V and J ends were trimmed by 3 bases and 3 bases, with 6 bases remaining between them. Germline V gene sequence: CDR1 SEHNR, CDR2 FQNEAQ (reference sequence). CDR3 amino acids: CASSLTIYEQYF. In nucleotides, the CDR3 is TGTGCCAGCAGCTTGACAATCTACGAGCAGTACTTC.

There are many counts of this clonotype. The CDR3 protein is CASSPKRPSTDTQYF. DNA of the CDR3: TGTGCCAGCAGCCCCAAGCGACCTAGCACAGATACGCAGTATTTT. This chain uses TRBV14 with TRBJ2-3; no clear D. Deletions cut 4 bases from V and 0 bases from J, with 11 bases between. Germline V CDR1 and CDR2: SGHDN, FVKESK. This CDR3 is built from 15 residues.

The V call is TRBV12-3 or TRBV12-4, the J call TRBJ2-7; 14 nucleotides align to TRBD2. This CDR3 has 14 residues. V shed 5 bases, J shed 5 bases, and the junction held 2 bases outside the gene matches. DNA for the CDR3: TGTGCCAGCAGTCCGGGACTAGCGGGAGACGAGCAGTACTTC. Protein: CASSPGLAGDEQYF.